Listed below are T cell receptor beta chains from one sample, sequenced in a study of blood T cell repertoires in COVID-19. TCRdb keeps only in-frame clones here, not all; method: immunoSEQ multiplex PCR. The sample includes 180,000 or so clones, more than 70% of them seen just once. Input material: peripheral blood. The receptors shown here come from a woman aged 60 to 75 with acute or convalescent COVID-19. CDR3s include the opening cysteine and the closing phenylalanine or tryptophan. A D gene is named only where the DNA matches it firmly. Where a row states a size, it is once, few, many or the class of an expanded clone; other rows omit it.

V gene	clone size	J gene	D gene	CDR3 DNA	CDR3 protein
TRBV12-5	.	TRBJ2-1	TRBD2	TGTGCTAGTGGTTTAGGGACTAGCTTGGATGAGCAGTTCTTC	CASGLGTSLDEQFF
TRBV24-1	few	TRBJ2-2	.	TGTGCCACCGGCGTCAGCGCGAACACCGGGGAGCTGTTTTTT	CATGVSANTGELFF
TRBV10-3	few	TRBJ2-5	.	TGTGCCATCAGTGAGCCAAAAGAGACCCAGTACTTC	CAISEPKETQYF
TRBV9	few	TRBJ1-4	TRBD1	TGTGCCAGCGCCCTAGGACAGGAAAATGAAAAACTGTTTTTT	CASALGQENEKLFF
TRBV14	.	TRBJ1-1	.	TGTGCCAGCAGCCATGCCCGACAATACACTGAAGCTTTCTTT	CASSHARQYTEAFF
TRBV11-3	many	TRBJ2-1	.	TGTGCCAGCAGCTCCTTGGGGGTTAGCGGTGAGCAGTTCTTC	CASSSLGVSGEQFF
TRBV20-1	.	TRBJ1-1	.	TGCAGTGCACGGCGGGGGGCTGAAGCTTTCTTT	CSARRGAEAFF
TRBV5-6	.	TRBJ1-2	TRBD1	TGTGCCAGCAGCTTCCCCGGGGGACAGGGGATAACTATAGGGGGCTACACCTTC	CASSFPGGQGITIGGYTF
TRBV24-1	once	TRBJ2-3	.	TGTGCCACCAGTGATTCTGCCAGGATCACAGATACGCAGTATTTT	CATSDSARITDTQYF
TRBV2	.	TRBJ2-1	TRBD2	TGTGCCAGCAGTGGCGGGAGCCCCACCAGTGAGCAGTTCTTC	CASSGGSPTSEQFF
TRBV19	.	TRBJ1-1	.	TGTGCCAGCAAGGCAGGGCTCATGAACACTGAAGCTTTCTTT	CASKAGLMNTEAFF
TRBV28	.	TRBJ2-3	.	TGTGCCAGCAGTTTCGGCGGAGTTCAAGATACGCAGTATTTT	CASSFGGVQDTQYF
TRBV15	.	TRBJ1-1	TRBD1	TGTGCCACCAGCAGAGACCCTCAACAGGGGTTGGTAGCTTTCTTT	CATSRDPQQGLVAFF
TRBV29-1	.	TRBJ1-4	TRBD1	TGCAGCGTGCTTACAACAGGGGTACGCGGGGTAGGGAGAGAAAAACTGTTTTTT	CSVLTTGVRGVGREKLFF
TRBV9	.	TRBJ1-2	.	TGTGCCAGCAGCGTAGACAGCCGGCAAGGCTACACCTTC	CASSVDSRQGYTF
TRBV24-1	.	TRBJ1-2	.	TGTGCCACCAGCCTACCAGGTTCCTCCTATGGCTACACCTTC	CATSLPGSSYGYTF
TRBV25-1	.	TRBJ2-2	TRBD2	TGTGCCAGCAGTTTACTAGCGGGAGGTAGCACCGGGGAGCTGTTTTTT	CASSLLAGGSTGELFF
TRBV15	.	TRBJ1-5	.	TGTGCCACCAGCCGAGAAGACAGATTAAGCAATCAGCCCCAGCATTTT	CATSREDRLSNQPQHF
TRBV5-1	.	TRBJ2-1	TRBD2	TGCGCCAGCAGCTTGATTAGCGGGAGCTTATATGAGCAGTTCTTC	CASSLISGSLYEQFF
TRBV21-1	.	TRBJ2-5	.	TGTGCCAGCAGCAAATCCCCGGGACAGTTCCGCCTCTATTTGGTCCAAGAGACCCAGTACTTC	CASSKSPGQFRLYLVQETQYF
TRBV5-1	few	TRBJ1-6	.	TGCGCCAGCAGCTTGGCCCCAGGGCAGAATTCACCCCTCCACTTT	CASSLAPGQNSPLHF
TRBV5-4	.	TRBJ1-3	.	TGTGCCAGCAGCGCCCCGGGACACAAATCTGGAAACACCATATATTTT	CASSAPGHKSGNTIYF
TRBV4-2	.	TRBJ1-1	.	TGTGCCAGCAGCCTAGCAGGGGTAATGGGCACTGAAGCTTTCTTT	CASSLAGVMGTEAFF
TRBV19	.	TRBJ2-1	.	TGTGCCAGTAGTATTTCGCGGTCTGGGAATGAGCAGTTCTTC	CASSISRSGNEQFF
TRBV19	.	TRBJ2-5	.	TGTGCCAGTAGTATAGCTTCACGAGGAAACCAAGAGACCCAGTACTTC	CASSIASRGNQETQYF
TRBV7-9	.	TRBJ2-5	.	TGTGCCAGCAGCTTAGTGGAGTCCATCCAAGAGACCCAGTACTTC	CASSLVESIQETQYF
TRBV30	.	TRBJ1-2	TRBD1	TGTGCCTGGAATACAGGTCGACAGGGGACCCATGGCTACACCTTC	CAWNTGRQGTHGYTF
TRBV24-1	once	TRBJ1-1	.	TGTGCCACCAGTGATTACACAAACACTGAAGCTTTCTTT	CATSDYTNTEAFF
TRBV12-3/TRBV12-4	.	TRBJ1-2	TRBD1	TGTGCCAGCAGTTCGACAGGGGATAGCGGCTACACCTTC	CASSSTGDSGYTF
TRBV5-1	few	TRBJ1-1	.	TGCGCCAGCAGCCCCGGGGGCACTGAAGCTTTCTTT	CASSPGGTEAFF
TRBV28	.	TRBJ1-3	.	TGTGCCAGCAGACTGAGCGGGGTGGGAAACACCATATATTTT	CASRLSGVGNTIYF
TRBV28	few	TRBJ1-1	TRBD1	TGTGCCAGCAGTCTGCCCGGAGGGACAGGGCCAGCTTTCTTT	CASSLPGGTGPAFF
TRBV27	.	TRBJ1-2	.	TGTGCCAGCAGTTTATCTCTTCTCGGTGGCTACACCTTC	CASSLSLLGGYTF
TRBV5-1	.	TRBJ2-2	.	TGCGCCAGCAGCTTGGGGCGGTCGAACACCGGGGAGCTGTTTTTT	CASSLGRSNTGELFF
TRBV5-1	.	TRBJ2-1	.	TGCGCCAGCAGCCAGGGGGCGGGAGCGGAGTACAATGAGCAGTTCTTC	CASSQGAGAEYNEQFF